These 15 T cell receptor beta chains originate from one sample sequenced in a study of blood T cell repertoires in COVID-19. This table comes from immunoSEQ multiplex PCR, and its TCRdb copy is limited to in-frame clones, with some not included. The sample yields over 100,000 clones, around four fifths seen once. Specimen: peripheral blood. These receptors came from a man aged 60 to 75 with active or convalescent COVID-19.

This clone has just one count. The genes are TRBV7-2 and TRBJ1-2, with 8 nucleotides matching TRBD1. The CDR3 has 16 amino acids. Germline loops: CDR1 SGHTA, CDR2 FQGNSA. Trimming removed 3 bases from V and 4 bases from J; junction bases left unmatched: 10. The CDR3: CASSFRSGGGFYGYTF. CDR3 DNA sequence: TGTGCCAGCAGCTTTAGGTCAGGGGGCGGGTTCTATGGCTACACCTTC.

This chain joins TRBV5-1 and TRBJ2-5, with D tentatively TRBD1 (5 bases). Germline CDR1 is SGHRS and CDR2 is YFSETQ. V gave up 0 bases and J gave up 7 bases, with 22 bases separating them. The CDR3 covers 17 residues. CDR3 amino acids: CASSLGPRSAGQGTQYF. The CDR3 coding sequence is TGCGCCAGCAGCTTGGGGCCGCGATCGGCAGGCCAGGGGACCCAGTACTTC.

The chain has TRBV30 and TRBJ1-2, with 11 bases matching TRBD1. The V and J ends lost 3 bases and 2 bases, in that order; junction bases with no gene match: 2. The germline V gene encodes CDR1 GTSNPN and CDR2 SVGIG (reference sequence). The CDR3 covers 14 residues. CDR3 sequence: CAWRRTGGNYGYTF. DNA for the CDR3: TGTGCCTGGAGGCGGACAGGGGGCAACTATGGCTACACCTTC.

J is TRBJ2-5 and V is TRBV3-1 (or the pseudogene TRBV3-2); 13 bases line up with TRBD2. Trimming removed 10 bases from V and 4 bases from J; junction bases left unmatched: 9. CDR1 is LGHDT, CDR2 YNNKEL, per germline (reference sequence). This CDR3 comprises 15 residues. The CDR3 here is CATKTSGRIGETQYF. The CDR3 DNA reads as TGTGCCACCAAGACTAGCGGGAGGATCGGAGAGACCCAGTACTTC.

The rearrangement uses TRBV2 and TRBJ1-5, with D maybe TRBD1 (5 bases). The germline gives CDR1 SNHLY, CDR2 FYNNEI. This CDR3 spans 13 amino acids. Trimming stripped 7 bases from V and 2 bases from J, with 9 bases between. The CDR3 DNA is TGTGCCAGCACGGGGGGTCGCAATCAGCCCCAGCATTTT. Protein sequence: CASTGGRNQPQHF.

CDR3 loop: CASSPGLAMMETQYF. DNA for the CDR3: TGTGCCAGCAGTCCGGGACTAGCGATGATGGAGACCCAGTACTTC. The chain employs TRBV6-5 and TRBJ2-5; 10 positions match TRBD2. The germline gives CDR1 MNHEY, CDR2 SVGAGI. J lost 5 bases, V lost 5 bases, and 8 bases had no gene match. CDR3 length: 15 amino acids.

The rearrangement joins TRBV3-1 (or the pseudogene TRBV3-2) to TRBJ1-2; 7 bases align to TRBD1. CDR3 length: 15 residues. CDR1 is LGHDT, CDR2 YNNKEL, per germline (reference sequence). V gave up 2 bases and J gave up 1 base; unmatched junction bases: 4. The CDR3 DNA sequence: TGTGCCAGCAGCCAAAGGACAGGCGATAACTATGGCTACACCTTC. Protein sequence: CASSQRTGDNYGYTF.

The chain has TRBV4-2 and TRBJ2-5; TRBD2 aligns across 8 bases. Germline trimming cut 4 bases from V and 3 bases from J; bases unmatched to any gene: 4. Germline values: CDR1 LGHNA, CDR2 YNFKEQ. There are 14 residues in the CDR3. CDR3 in DNA: TGTGCCAGCAGCCCGCAGACTAGCGAAGAGACCCAGTACTTC. This sequence encodes CASSPQTSEETQYF.

Of note for this clone: Different DNA sequences within this sample yield the same CDR3. The V gene is TRBV2, the J gene TRBJ2-2, with D possibly being TRBD2 (6 bases). V lost 8 bases and J 7 bases, leaving 11 bases between the germline ends. This CDR3 is 12 amino acids long. Germline CDR1 is SNHLY and CDR2 is FYNNEI. The CDR3 nucleotides read TGTGCCAGCCATCGGGGGTACGGGGAGCTGTTTTTT. This translates into CASHRGYGELFF.

The CDR3 region has the DNA TGCGCCAGCATGCGACAGGGTGCGGGCACCGGGGAGCTGTTTTTT. Translation gives CASMRQGAGTGELFF. This chain connects TRBV5-1 to TRBJ2-2; TRBD1 matches at 7 bases. Trimming removed 6 bases from V and 4 bases from J; junction bases left unmatched: 9. Germline V CDR1 and CDR2: SGHRS, YFSETQ. CDR3 length: 15 amino acids.

V usage is TRBV7-9 and J usage is TRBJ2-7; D might be TRBD2 (7 bases). The V gene lost 2 bases and the J gene lost 2 bases, with 13 bases spanning the gap. The CDR3 covers 15 residues. CDR1 SEHNR and CDR2 FQNEAQ come from the germline V gene (reference sequence). CDR3 sequence: CASSLYGGQTYEQYV. In DNA form, the CDR3 reads TGTGCCAGCAGCTTATACGGGGGGCAAACCTACGAGCAGTACGTC.

The chain employs TRBV7-3 and TRBJ2-5, with a possible D match to TRBD2 (6 bases). This CDR3 region has 13 residues. Germline values: CDR1 SGHTA, CDR2 FQGTGA. Trimming took 5 bases from V and 5 from J, leaving 12 bases between them. The CDR3 loop reads CASSHGGGETQYF. The CDR3 region has the DNA TGTGCCAGCAGCCACGGGGGTGGTGAGACCCAGTACTTC.

This clone has more than one count but fewer than ten. Other DNA sequences of this sample code for an identical CDR3. V and J are TRBV27 and TRBJ1-3, with 7 bases lining up with TRBD1. CDR1 is MNHEY, CDR2 SMNVEV, per germline (reference sequence). The CDR3 covers 14 residues. V shed 6 bases, J shed 0 bases, and the junction held 2 bases outside the gene matches. CDR3 in DNA: TGTGCCAGCAGCCGACAGGGCTCTGGAAACACCATATATTTT. Encoded protein: CASSRQGSGNTIYF.

The chain carries TRBV28 and TRBJ2-7, with 9 bases lining up with TRBD2. Germline CDR1 MDHEN, CDR2 SYDVKM. CDR3 length: 16 residues. Germline trimming cut 2 bases from V and 2 bases from J; bases unmatched to any gene: 7. The CDR3, as DNA: TGTGCCAGCAGTTTACTTGGCGGGAGGGCCGCCTACGAGCAGTACTTC. It specifies CASSLLGGRAAYEQYF. Supplemented by reference TRBV28 and TRBJ2-7, the full variable domain reads DVKVTQSSRYLVKRTGEKVFLECVQDMDHENMFWYRQDPGLGLRLIYFSYDVKMKEKGDIPEGYSVSREKKERFSLILESASTNQTSMYLCASSLLGGRAAYEQYFGPGTRLTVT.

V gene TRBV10-3 combines with J gene TRBJ1-2; no firm D call. Germline CDR1 is ENHRY and CDR2 is SYGVKD. There are 14 residues in the CDR3. V was cut by 0 bases and J by 8 bases, with 13 bases left in between. CDR3 sequence reads: CAISESPGGGGYTF. The CDR3 region has the DNA TGTGCCATCAGTGAGTCCCCCGGAGGAGGGGGCTACACCTTC.